This T cell receptor beta chain was recorded in a study of T cell changes during pregnancy in multiple sclerosis. Libraries were prepared by immunoSEQ multiplex PCR; TCRdb keeps only in-frame clonotypes and omits some of them. The repertoire has more than 85,000 clones, 94% of them found once; the top ten carry about 0.9%. Germline V gene sequence: CDR1 MNHEY, CDR2 SMNVEV (reference sequence). V gave up 3 bases and J gave up 7 bases, with 10 bases separating them. The CDR3 consists of 13 residues. The source was peripheral blood, collected before pregnancy. The genes are TRBV27 and TRBJ1-5; no reliable D call. This receptor was identified in a female donor with multiple sclerosis, enrolled in a pregnancy study. In DNA, the CDR3 is TGTGCCAGCAGTTTGAGATCCGAACAGCCCCAGCATTTT. Amino acids: CASSLRSEQPQHF.